This T cell receptor (beta chain) was sequenced for a study of blood T cells in healthy people across ages. Comment on this clonotype: Its target is not known.

A second PCR, run for roughly 7 to 11 cycles, used a sample-barcoded 5' primer plus a J-beta primer mix. Each cDNA molecule was tagged by a template-switch adaptor with 12 random nucleotides. Each CDR3 protein is one row after TCRdb ran MiXCR on the 5' RACE reads. This sample has around 800,000 distinct CDR3 sequences; approximately 65% occur once, and the top ten carry around a quarter. CDR3 length equals 14 residues. Trimming removed 4 bases at V and 3 bases at J, with 12 bases between. Regarding the study as a whole: Not knowing donor CMV status may have confounded expanded clonotype changes.

The rearrangement joins TRBV12-3 or TRBV12-4 to TRBJ1-2, with D maybe TRBD1 (5 bases). This TCR was recovered from a man younger than 45 in good health. Sequencing was performed on blood. CDR3 amino acids: CASSYGTVDYGYTF. The CDR3, as DNA: TGTGCCAGCAGTTATGGGACGGTTGACTATGGCTACACCTTC.